The present entry profiles one TCR beta chain with its context. Its cognate antigen is unknown. The identical CDR3 is also encoded by other nucleotide sequences in the sample. This PCR relied on a set of 60 Vbeta primers and 13 Jbeta primers. Sequencing was performed with immunoSEQ multiplex PCR; in TCRdb, only in-frame clones are kept and a portion is missing. The sample holds about 250,000 clones, around 84% seen once. The data are from a study of cytomegalovirus exposure and HLA in healthy donors. For the study at large: Genotyping of roughly 400 donors showed that around 86% belonged to the Caucasian-associated ancestry cluster.

Study-level findings and limits: Accurate predictions that matched the HLA-A and HLA-B alleles of most subjects were reportedly made from TCR beta sequences. The authors later linked a missense DCLRE1C variant to TCR beta V- and J-gene trimming.

Germline V CDR1 and CDR2: MNHEY, SMNVEV (reference sequence). The V segment lost 6 bases and the J segment 9 bases; nucleotides outside the gene matches: 5. The CDR3 loop spans 12 amino acids. This sequence was found in a girl aged 2 to 10 in good health and CMV-seronegative. The chain uses TRBV27 and TRBJ1-1; TRBD1 matches 9 bases. Sequenced material: PBMCs. The chain's CDR3 is CASSPGQGKAFF. CDR3 nucleotide sequence: TGTGCCAGCAGCCCCGGACAGGGGAAAGCTTTCTTT.